This T cell receptor (beta chain) stems from a study of CD8 T cells in Susac syndrome (dated by TCRdb to the late 2010s). Study-level background: Whether CD8+ T cell activation and differentiation in Susac syndrome was antigen driven was tested using repertoire sequencing. Study-wide conclusions, independent of this receptor: The number of individuals in the TCR sequencing and HLA analysis was acknowledged as relatively small.

Peripheral blood CD8+ and CD4+ T cells from healthy donors, Susac syndrome patients and multiple sclerosis patients were profiled using high-throughput TCR beta sequencing. Healthy donors were age- and sex-matched controls. Bulk CD8+ and CD4+ T cells were purified by magnetic negative isolation, whereas CD8+ TEMRA cells were enriched by FACS. Blood was collected in EDTA tubes and processed within 24 hours, with PBMCs isolated through density gradient centrifugation. PBMCs intended for TCR sequencing were frozen in liquid nitrogen and were later thawed in a 37 degrees C water bath. Purity of sorted or isolated CD4+, CD8+ and CD8+ TEMRA cells was at least 90%. A note on this clonotype: Its antigen remains unidentified. It has no much larger one-base neighbor in the sample; base qualities were not kept.

RNA was extracted with the RNeasy kit and 0.5 to 1 ug was reverse transcribed using random hexamers. The immunoSEQ multiplex PCR assay, which covers 54 Vbeta and 13 Jbeta segments, was used to amplify TCR beta CDR3 regions. Bias from PCR amplification was corrected by using a synthetic template baseline for primer optimization and for computational correction. The study's processing was this. Reads were assigned to V, D and J genes according to IMGT and analyzed in immunoSEQ Analyzer, with only productive sequences retained. To calculate clonality, Shannon entropy was normalized by log2 of the number of productive unique sequences and then subtracted from one. For each patient and control, public and private clones were evaluated within the 100 most prevalent clones. Susac-specific clones were defined as absent from healthy and MS cohorts, 800 to 1,200 published viral clones and other ImmuneACCESS disease sequences. TCRdb trimmed the raw reads at Q25, called clones with MiXCR and kept productive beta chains. Entries that share a CDR3 protein sequence are merged under the most common genes and DNA. TCRdb's processing, not the authors', yielded these V and J calls. For this sample the table gives around 190,000 distinct CDR3 sequences, of which 90% to 95% were detected only once. Approximately 0.1% of the sample comes from the top ten.

Taken from the germline V gene (reference sequence), the CDR1 and CDR2 loops are SGHNT and YYREEE. CDR3 length: 16 amino acids, cysteine to phenylalanine. Of the read, only the CDR3 DNA is kept; its 48 bases are in frame from base 1. Trimming leaves V shorter by 4 bases and J shorter by 7 bases, with the junction holding 13 bases beyond the gene matches. This clonotype originated in a human donor in good health. The sample was CD4+ T cells from PBMCs. The rearranged chain carries TRBV5-4 and TRBJ2-2; 7 bases in between match TRBD1. The sequenced DNA: TGTGCCAGCAGCCGAGCCTCACAGGGGCAGGACGGGGAGCTGTTTTTT. Its amino acids are CASSRASQGQDGELFF.